Here is one TCR beta chain with its context. The data originate from a study of blood T cell repertoires in COVID-19. In the study overall: Italy, Spain and the United States were the sources of the convalescent and acute COVID-19 samples. T cells, B-cell-depleted T cells, or PBMCs supplied cDNA or gDNA.

Deletions cut 2 bases from V and 7 bases from J, with 14 bases between. Looked up from germline, CDR1 is GTSNPN and CDR2 is SVGIG (reference sequence). The CDR3 extends over 14 amino acids. As handled by the study authors: For nucleated cells, counts were estimated from reference gene primer amplification. Sequencing was performed with immunoSEQ multiplex PCR; in TCRdb, only in-frame clones are kept and a portion is missing. That table gives V, J and clone size, and the DNA gave D and trimming. This table has approximately 110,000 clones, 80% to 90% appearing once. The TCR comes from a woman between 50 and 59 years old with active or convalescent COVID-19. This rearrangement joins TRBV30 to TRBJ1-4; tentatively, D is TRBD1 (5 bases). The sequenced material came from peripheral blood. CDR3 residues: CAWSRKDIREKLFF. CDR3 sequence (DNA): TGTGCCTGGAGTAGAAAGGACATTCGTGAAAAACTGTTTTTT.